Following are 7 T cell receptor beta chains from one sample sequenced in a study of beta chain features in type 1 diabetes (dated by TCRdb to 2016 to 2019). Paper-wide results and their limitations: A moderate but significant shortening of TCRB CDR3 length was observed in type 1 diabetes patients in all four CD4+ subsets.

These TCRs' antigens remain unknown. Library creation used the immunoSEQ multiplex PCR assay. The High Capacity cDNA Reverse Transcription Kit was used to reverse transcribe all of the isolated RNA, meaning that expressed TCRB transcripts were what got sequenced. The immuneACCESS repertoire file appears here via TCRdb, limited to in-frame rearrangements. These files lack a portion of the clones; in checked studies, under half of the deficit traces to unresolved V genes, and the cause of the others is not known. The sample includes 200,000 to 300,000 clones, with roughly 20% observed a single time. The ten largest make up around 0.028% of the sample. The sequenced sample was naive CD4+ T cells from blood. In light of the paper, this sample's cell subset or site label describes: true naive CD4+ T cells. Source of these receptors: a woman aged 40-49 years with type 1 diabetes.

The chain employs TRBV25-1 and TRBJ1-5; D call uncertain. The germline gives CDR1 MGHDK, CDR2 SYGVNS. Trimming pared 3 bases from V and 7 bases from J, leaving 13 bases between. The CDR3 extends over 14 amino acids. Here the CDR3 DNA reads TGTGCCAGCAGTGACCGGACGGAGGGCCAGCCCCAGCATTTT. Amino acid sequence: CASSDRTEGQPQHF. Full variable domain (outside the CDR3, taken from reference TRBV25-1 and TRBJ1-5): EADIYQTPRYLVIGTGKKITLECSQTMGHDKMYWYQQDPGMELHLIHYSYGVNSTEKGDLSSESTVSRIRTEHFPLTLESARPSHTSQYLCASSDRTEGQPQHFGDGTRLSIL.

This clone was counted a few times. V usage is TRBV6-5 and J usage is TRBJ2-1, with 9 bases fitting TRBD1. This CDR3 is 14 amino acids long. Per the germline V gene, CDR1 is MNHEY and CDR2 is SVGAGI. V shed 5 bases and J 5 bases; nucleotides not matched to a gene: 4. CDR3 in amino acids: CASSPGTGNNEQFF. The CDR3 bases are TGTGCCAGCAGTCCCGGGACAGGGAACAATGAGCAGTTCTTC.

This chain uses TRBV30 with TRBJ2-2, with D uncertain. The V end lost 2 bases, the J end lost 6 bases, and 10 bases lay between the germline ends. Germline V gives CDR1 GTSNPN, CDR2 SVGIG (reference sequence). CDR3 length equals 13 residues. DNA of the CDR3: TGTGCCTGGAGTCAACGGAGAGCCGGGGAGCTGTTTTTT. Translating gives CAWSQRRAGELFF.

The gene calls are TRBV5-6 and TRBJ2-7; the match to TRBD1 covers 8 bases. This CDR3 contains 14 residues. The germline gives CDR1 SGHDT, CDR2 YYEEEE. With V trimmed by 4 bases and J by 1 base, 4 bases remained unmatched. In DNA form, the CDR3 reads TGTGCCAGCAGCCGGACAGGGATGTCCTACGAGCAGTACTTC. Translation gives CASSRTGMSYEQYF.

This clone was seen a few times. This chain joins TRBV29-1 and TRBJ1-1; 7 nucleotides line up with TRBD1. The CDR3 runs to 10 residues. CDR1 is SQVTM and CDR2 is ANQGSEA in the germline V gene. V dropped 7 bases and J dropped 7; count of bases not matched to a gene: 3. The CDR3 reads CSDHRGEAFF. In DNA, the CDR3 is TGCAGCGACCACAGGGGTGAAGCTTTCTTT.

This clone was detected only a few times. The chain uses TRBV28 and TRBJ1-1; tentatively, D is TRBD1 (5 bases). The CDR3 length is 14 residues. Between the trimmed V and J ends, which lost 7 bases and 8 bases, there was a span of 20 bases. Germline CDR1 reads MDHEN; CDR2 reads SYDVKM. DNA of the CDR3: TGTGCCAGCACCCTCCTGGGACCGGGGGTCGAAGCTTTCTTT. Translating it yields CASTLLGPGVEAFF.

The chain couples TRBV7-2 to TRBJ1-5, with D unclear. Germline-derived CDR1 and CDR2 are SGHTA and FQGNSA. Deletions cut 5 bases from V and 3 bases from J, with 11 bases between. This CDR3 comprises 14 residues. CDR3 amino acids: CASSIDTYNQPQHF. The CDR3 nucleotides are TGTGCCAGCAGCATTGACACGTACAATCAGCCCCAGCATTTT.